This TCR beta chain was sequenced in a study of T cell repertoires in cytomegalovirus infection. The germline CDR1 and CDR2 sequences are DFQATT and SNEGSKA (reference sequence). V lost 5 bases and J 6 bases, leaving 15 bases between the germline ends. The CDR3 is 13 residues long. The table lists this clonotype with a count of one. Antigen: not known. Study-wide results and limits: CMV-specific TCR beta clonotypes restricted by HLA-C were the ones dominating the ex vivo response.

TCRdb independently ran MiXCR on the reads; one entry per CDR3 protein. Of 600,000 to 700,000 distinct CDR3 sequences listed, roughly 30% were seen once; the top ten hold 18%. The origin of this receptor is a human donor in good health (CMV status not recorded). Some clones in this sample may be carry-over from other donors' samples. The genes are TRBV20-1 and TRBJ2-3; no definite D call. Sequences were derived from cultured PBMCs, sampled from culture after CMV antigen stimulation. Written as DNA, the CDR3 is TGCAGTGCTTTTACCGGGCTCCGGGATACGCAGTATTTT. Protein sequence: CSAFTGLRDTQYF.